The present TCR beta chain was sequenced within a study of T-cell reconstitution after alpha-beta-depleted transplantation in children. This CDR3 spans 18 amino acids. J gave up 2 bases and V 4 bases, and 17 bases lay outside the gene matches. Germline CDR1 SQVTM, CDR2 ANQGSEA. Unique molecular identifiers were used in preparing the TCRbeta library. TCRdb reprocessed the PCR reads with MiXCR, giving one entry per CDR3 protein. The table records 500,000 to 600,000 distinct CDR3 sequences, around a third of them present only once. The sample in question was PBMCs from the stem cell graft donor, obtained from the stem cell graft. This receptor was obtained from a human donor who donated a stem cell graft to a child with aplastic anemia. J is TRBJ1-2 and V is TRBV29-1, with 9 bases aligning to TRBD1. The CDR3 sequence: CSVVKDENRGRTNYGYTF. The CDR3 DNA reads TGCAGCGTTGTGAAAGACGAAAACAGGGGGCGGACGAACTATGGCTACACCTTC. Supplemented by reference TRBV29-1 and TRBJ1-2, the full variable domain reads SAVISQKPSRDICQRGTSLTIQCQVDSQVTMMFWYRQQPGQSLTLIATANQGSEATYESGFVIDKFPISRPNLTFSTLTVSNMSPEDSSIYLCSVVKDENRGRTNYGYTFGSGTRLTVV.